This T cell receptor beta chain was sequenced in a study of T cells in Graves' hyperthyroidism and ophthalmopathy. For the study at large: Before any treatment, at initial diagnosis, peripheral blood was collected.

Germline V lookup: CDR1 SGHVS, CDR2 FQNEAQ. V was shortened by 5 bases and J by 6 bases, with 13 bases between the two germline ends. This CDR3 comprises 13 residues. TCR beta CDR3 regions were amplified from RNA transcripts. TCR CDR3 regions were first amplified by RT-PCR with HTBI primers. TCRdb passed the multiplex PCR reads through MiXCR, listing each CDR3 protein once. The repertoire has about 720,000 distinct CDR3 sequences, 18% of them found once; the top ten carry approximately 15%. The sequenced sample consisted of blood. This sequence was found in a woman aged 45-60 years with Graves' hyperthyroidism that later progressed to Graves' ophthalmopathy. V is TRBV7-8 and J is TRBJ1-1; unclear D gene. The CDR3 DNA reads as TGTGCCAGCAGCCCTATCGCGGAGGCTGAAGCTTTCTTT. Translation gives CASSPIAEAEAFF.